These 11 T cell receptor beta chains were all obtained from the same sample, sequenced in a study of metastatic and nonmetastatic thyroid tumors (dated by TCRdb to the early 2020s). Receptor amplification or capture employed PCR. Sequencing relied on an Illumina HiSeq 4000. In TCRdb, the public reads were trimmed at Q25 with fastp and aligned with MiXCR, with productive beta chains retained. In all, the sample holds roughly 64,000 clones, and more than 3.5% of those were seen once. The top ten clones comprise about a fifth of the sample. No treatment had been received by any patient before thyroid surgery. Sequencing was carried out using blood. These receptors were obtained from a female donor with papillary thyroid cancer or a benign thyroid nodule (not recorded which). Some clones in this sample may be carry-over from other donors' samples.

This clone was counted many times. The rearrangement links TRBV20-1 to TRBJ2-1; D is uncertain. The V end was cut by 0 bases, the J end by 10 bases, with 13 bases between. Germline V gene lookup returns CDR1 DFQATT and CDR2 SNEGSKA (reference sequence). This CDR3 contains 13 residues. CDR3 sequence: CSARDLRKQEQFF. As DNA, the CDR3 is TGCAGTGCTAGAGATCTCAGGAAGCAAGAGCAGTTCTTC.

The sample holds a few counts of this clone. The chain recombines TRBV6-2 or TRBV6-3 with TRBJ1-1, with no clear D. The CDR3 loop spans 16 amino acids. In germline, CDR1 is MNHEY, CDR2 SVGEGT. V lost 5 bases and J 4 bases, leaving 20 bases between the germline ends. DNA of the CDR3: TGTGCCAGCAGTCAACCAGTGGGTTCGGGCTCCACTGAAGCTTTCTTT. As protein: CASSQPVGSGSTEAFF.

There are a few counts of this clone. One end of the junction fails to match germline, which may point to a read error. The genes are TRBV12-5 and TRBJ2-7; D is unclear. Germline V gene lookup returns CDR1 LGHNT and CDR2 FRNRAP. The CDR3 sequence is 16 residues long. CDR3 sequence (DNA): TGTGCTAGTTGTTTGGTAAAGGAGTTTTACTCCTACGAGCAGTACTTC. Translation gives CASCLVKEFYSYEQYF. Combining the CDR3 with reference TRBV12-5 and TRBJ2-7 gives the whole variable domain DARVTQTPRHKVTEMGQEVTMRCQPILGHNTVFWYRQTMMQGLELLAYFRNRAPLDDSGMPKDRFSAEMPDATLATLKIQPSEPRDSAVYFCASCLVKEFYSYEQYFGPGTRLTVT.

The CDR3 protein is CASSLKGQGGLGSPLHF. The CDR3 nucleotides read TGTGCCAGCAGCTTAAAGGGACAGGGGGGTTTAGGTTCACCCCTCCACTTT. The chain carries TRBV7-3 and TRBJ1-6; 11 bases are shared with TRBD1. CDR3 size: 17 residues. Looked up from germline, CDR1 is SGHTA and CDR2 is FQGTGA. Unmatched junction bases numbered 8, after V lost 1 base and J lost 9 bases.

A few counts support this clone. The chain combines TRBV20-1 with TRBJ1-1; a weak D match, TRBD1 (5 bases). The V and J ends lost 7 bases and 4 bases respectively, with 25 bases between them. CDR3 length: 16 amino acids. The germline V gene encodes CDR1 DFQATT and CDR2 SNEGSKA (reference sequence). CDR3 in DNA: TGCAGTGACCCCGCCGGTGGGTTAGGGGTAGTCACTGAAGCTTTCTTT. It is translated as CSDPAGGLGVVTEAFF.

This clone was recorded a few times. This chain joins TRBV6-5 and TRBJ1-5; D remains ambiguous. Trimming removed 1 base at V and 7 bases at J, with 20 bases between. Germline-derived CDR1 and CDR2 are MNHEY and SVGAGI. The CDR3 sequence is 17 residues long. The CDR3 loop is CASSYLEGSTMGQPQHF. In DNA, the CDR3 is TGTGCCAGCAGTTACTTAGAAGGCAGCACGATGGGGCAGCCCCAGCATTTT.

This clone was counted many times. This rearrangement joins TRBV28 to TRBJ1-2, with TRBD1 matching over 8 bases. Germline V gene data show CDR1 as MDHEN and CDR2 as SYDVKM. The CDR3 consists of 13 residues. Trimming at V came to 6 bases and at J to 8 bases, leaving 8 bases not matched to a gene. This chain's CDR3 is CASRQDRAPGYTF. CDR3 nucleotide sequence: TGTGCCAGCAGGCAGGACAGGGCGCCCGGCTACACCTTC.

This clone has just a few counts. The J gene is TRBJ1-1, the V gene TRBV4-1, with a tentative D call TRBD1 (5 bases). V gave up 5 bases and J gave up 2 bases, with 12 bases separating them. The CDR3 is 14 amino acids. In germline, CDR1 is MGHRA, CDR2 YSYEKL. The CDR3 loop is CASSWSRDNTEAFF. CDR3 nucleotides: TGCGCCAGCAGCTGGAGCCGGGACAACACTGAAGCTTTCTTT.

This clone was detected many times. This chain joins TRBV6-1 and TRBJ2-2; D not certain. This CDR3 is 13 amino acids long. In germline, CDR1 is MNHNS, CDR2 SASEGT. Trimming removed 5 bases at V and 5 bases at J, with 9 bases between. CDR3 sequence: CASSSPITGELFF. The DNA for the CDR3 is TGTGCCAGCAGTTCCCCTATAACCGGGGAGCTGTTTTTT.

This clone was recorded at least ten times. The chain couples TRBV19 to TRBJ2-1, with D tentatively TRBD2 (6 bases). V was clipped by 5 bases and J by 0 bases, with 14 bases between them. The CDR3 has 16 residues. The germline V gene encodes CDR1 LNHDA and CDR2 SQIVND (reference sequence). CDR3 residues: CASSPRDLSSYNEQFF. Here the CDR3 DNA reads TGTGCCAGTAGTCCCCGGGACTTAAGCTCCTACAATGAGCAGTTCTTC.

This clone was recorded at least ten times. This CDR3 is CAHVLAGDREFF. In nucleotides, the CDR3 is TGTGCCCACGTACTAGCGGGAGATCGTGAGTTCTTC. This chain connects TRBV30 to TRBJ2-1, with 11 nucleotides matching TRBD2. This CDR3 has 12 amino acids. With V trimmed by 8 bases and J by 14 bases, 11 bases remained unmatched. The germline CDR1 and CDR2 sequences are GTSNPN and SVGIG (reference sequence).